Shown below are 6 T cell receptor beta chains from a single sample sequenced in a study of cytomegalovirus exposure and HLA in healthy donors. PCR used 60 Vbeta primers and 13 Jbeta primers. Sequencing was performed with immunoSEQ multiplex PCR; in TCRdb, only in-frame clones are kept and a portion is missing. The table has approximately 84,000 clones, 74% seen once. The specimen was PBMCs. These receptor sequences come from a man between 35 and 55 years old in good health and CMV-seropositive.

The rearrangement joins TRBV2 to TRBJ2-7; D is possibly TRBD2 (5 bases). Per germline, CDR1 SNHLY and CDR2 FYNNEI. The CDR3 contains 12 residues. Trimming stripped 6 bases from V and 6 bases from J, with 12 bases between. The CDR3 loop reads CASRESAGEQYF. CDR3 sequence (DNA): TGTGCCAGCAGGGAGAGTGCGGGCGAGCAGTACTTC.

This chain links TRBV18 with TRBJ2-6; D uncertain. The CDR3 is 14 residues long. Trimming removed 6 bases at V and 0 bases at J, with 6 bases between. The germline V gene has CDR1 KGHSH and CDR2 LQKENI. The CDR3 region is CASSVDSGANVLTF. CDR3 in DNA: TGTGCCAGCTCCGTAGACTCTGGGGCCAACGTCCTGACTTTC.

The chain links TRBV6-6 to TRBJ2-1, with a weak D call TRBD1 (6 bases). V was trimmed by 5 bases and J by 0 bases, leaving 11 bases between them. The CDR3 has 15 residues. Germline V gives CDR1 MNHNY, CDR2 SVGAGI (reference sequence). The CDR3 DNA sequence: TGTGCCAGCAGTCCACAGGGTGGCTCCTACAATGAGCAGTTCTTC. It specifies CASSPQGGSYNEQFF.

The chain links TRBV5-5 to TRBJ2-1; D remains unclear. The CDR3 sequence is 13 residues long. From germline, CDR1 is SGHKS and CDR2 YYEKEE (reference sequence). V shed 2 bases and J shed 2 bases, with 5 bases lying between them. CDR3 residues: CASSLHPYNEQFF. In DNA form, the CDR3 reads TGTGCCAGCAGCTTACACCCCTACAATGAGCAGTTCTTC.

The rearrangement links TRBV7-9 to TRBJ2-3; 8 bases are shared with TRBD2. The germline gives CDR1 SEHNR, CDR2 FQNEAQ (reference sequence). CDR3 size: 17 residues. The V segment lost 1 base and the J segment 1 base; nucleotides outside the gene matches: 7. The CDR3 nucleotides are TGTGCCAGCAGCTTAGAGACGCCAGCGGGGGGCACAGATACGCAGTATTTT. Translation: CASSLETPAGGTDTQYF. Variable domain in full (rest from reference TRBV7-9 and TRBJ2-3): DTGVSQNPRHKITKRGQNVTFRCDPISEHNRLYWYRQTLGQGPEFLTYFQNEAQLEKSRLLSDRFSAERPKGSFSTLEIQRTEQGDSAMYLCASSLETPAGGTDTQYFGPGTRLTVL.

The genes are TRBV28 and TRBJ2-7, with a weak D call TRBD1 (6 bases). The CDR3 runs to 13 residues. With 6 bases removed from V and 0 bases from J, the gap between germline ends came to 9 bases. The germline gives CDR1 MDHEN, CDR2 SYDVKM. CDR3 coding DNA: TGTGCCAGCAGGCAACAGGGCTCCTACGAGCAGTACTTC. Protein product: CASRQQGSYEQYF.